This passage covers 19 T cell receptor beta chains from one sample sequenced in a study of T cells expressing NK-cell markers. Reprocessing the 5' RACE reads, TCRdb reports a single entry for every CDR3 protein and omits DNA. The listing contains 500,000 to 600,000 distinct CDR3 sequences. The sequenced sample was blood T cells: a sorted CD56 or NKG2C T cell subset, CD4+ or CD8+ T cells, or bulk PBMC T cells (not recorded which). All receptors come from a man aged 18 to 29 in good health.

V and J are TRBV7-2 and TRBJ2-7; TCRdb indicates TRBD2, and absent DNA this call remains unverified. Germline CDR1 is SGHTA and CDR2 is FQGNSA. This CDR3 is built from 17 residues. The CDR3: CASSLVPGLAVSYEQYF. Using reference TRBV7-2 and TRBJ2-7 for the parts outside the CDR3, the full variable domain is GAGVSQSPSNKVTEKGKDVELRCDPISGHTALYWYRQSLGQGLEFLIYFQGNSAPDKSGLPSDRFSAERTGGSVSTLTIQRTQQEDSAVYLCASSLVPGLAVSYEQYFGPGTRLTVT.

This chain's CDR3 is CASALVGTENEQFF. This rearrangement joins TRBV5-1 to TRBJ2-1; no DNA is available, so the TRBD1 call from TCRdb remains unchecked. Per germline, CDR1 SGHRS and CDR2 YFSETQ. The CDR3 consists of 14 residues.

The chain employs TRBV29-1 and TRBJ1-2; the D call of TRBD1 rests on TCRdb alone, since no DNA is present to check it. Germline lookup yields CDR1 SQVTM and CDR2 ANQGSEA. The CDR3 is 16 residues long. The CDR3 is CSVEKRQGVLSHGYTF.

The gene calls are TRBV10-2 and TRBJ1-2; TCRdb reports TRBD1, a call that lacks DNA to check it against. The CDR3 spans 13 residues. Germline CDR1 reads WSHSY; CDR2 reads SAAADI. Here the CDR3 reads CASSEGRDYGYTF.

V gene TRBV20-1 combines with J gene TRBJ1-2; the D call of TRBD1 rests on TCRdb alone, since no DNA is present to check it. The length of the CDR3 is 15 residues. Per germline, CDR1 DFQATT and CDR2 SNEGSKA (reference sequence). The CDR3: CSARDEGGRYYGYTF.

The chain has TRBV20-1 and TRBJ2-3; checking the TCRdb D call of TRBD1 is not possible without DNA. The germline V gene encodes CDR1 DFQATT and CDR2 SNEGSKA (reference sequence). The CDR3 is 15 amino acids. The CDR3 protein is CSAHRDTRGTDTQYF.

The chain joins TRBV6-1 to TRBJ2-1; TCRdb calls TRBD2, which cannot be checked without DNA. CDR3 length: 16 residues. Germline V gives CDR1 MNHNS, CDR2 SASEGT. CDR3 amino acids: CASSPRRIGSGNEQFF.

V usage is TRBV20-1 and J usage is TRBJ1-2. Germline CDR1 and CDR2: DFQATT and SNEGSKA (reference sequence). The CDR3 has 11 amino acids. CDR3 amino acids: CSAISGYGYTF.

V gene TRBV3-1 combines with J gene TRBJ2-1; TCRdb lists TRBD2, though no DNA is available to test this call. The CDR3 has 18 amino acids. Looked up from germline, CDR1 is LGHDT and CDR2 is YNNKEL (reference sequence). The CDR3 protein is CASSQGALRSSGSNEQFF.

The genes are TRBV5-1 and TRBJ1-2. CDR3 length: 14 residues. The germline V gene has CDR1 SGHRS and CDR2 YFSETQ. This chain's CDR3 is CASSLAGSSDGYTF.

The rearrangement joins TRBV10-3 to TRBJ2-3; absent DNA, TCRdb's TRBD2 call cannot be checked. CDR3 length: 16 residues. Germline CDR1 reads ENHRY; CDR2 reads SYGVKD. The CDR3 sequence: CAISEEGKTSSDTQYF.

The V and J genes are TRBV5-1 and TRBJ2-1; the D gene TCRdb calls, TRBD2, cannot be checked with no DNA. Germline values: CDR1 SGHRS, CDR2 YFSETQ. The CDR3 extends over 13 amino acids. The CDR3 is CASSSGRASEQFF.

CDR3 amino acids: CATSDQPLGTHEQFF. The gene calls are TRBV24-1 and TRBJ2-1; as DNA is missing, the TRBD2 call by TCRdb cannot be tested. The germline gives CDR1 KGHDR, CDR2 SFDVKD. The CDR3 loop spans 15 amino acids.

CDR3 amino acids: CASGLENTGELFF. The genes are TRBV25-1 and TRBJ2-2; with no DNA, the TCRdb D assignment of TRBD2 cannot be verified. Germline V gives CDR1 MGHDK, CDR2 SYGVNS. The CDR3 length is 13 residues.

This rearrangement joins TRBV24-1 to TRBJ1-5; the D gene TCRdb calls, TRBD1, cannot be checked with no DNA. The CDR3 consists of 14 residues. Germline assignment: CDR1 KGHDR and CDR2 SFDVKD. CDR3 residues: CATSLRDSNQPQHF.

The chain joins TRBV9 to TRBJ2-2; TCRdb returns TRBD2, unconfirmable since there is no DNA. The CDR3 contains 19 residues. CDR1 and CDR2 (germline): SGDLS, YYNGEE. The CDR3 sequence is CASSELPGTSGRFTGELFF. The full variable domain, in which reference TRBV9 and TRBJ2-2 provide the parts outside the CDR3, is DSGVTQTPKHLITATGQRVTLRCSPRSGDLSVYWYQQSLDQGLQFLIQYYNGEERAKGNILERFSAQQFPDLHSELNLSSLELGDSALYFCASSELPGTSGRFTGELFFGEGSRLTVL.

The V call is TRBV7-2, the J call TRBJ2-5. Germline lookup yields CDR1 SGHTA and CDR2 FQGNSA. The CDR3 length is 13 residues. This chain's CDR3 is CASSLAGYETQYF. Using reference TRBV7-2 and TRBJ2-5 for the parts outside the CDR3, the full variable domain is GAGVSQSPSNKVTEKGKDVELRCDPISGHTALYWYRQSLGQGLEFLIYFQGNSAPDKSGLPSDRFSAERTGGSVSTLTIQRTQQEDSAVYLCASSLAGYETQYFGPGTRLLVL.

The chain recombines TRBV11-1 with TRBJ2-6; TCRdb selects TRBD1, and the lack of DNA leaves this call unchecked. The CDR3 covers 19 residues. Per germline, CDR1 SGHAT and CDR2 FQDESV (reference sequence). The CDR3 sequence is CASSILSGTYSSGANVLTF.

The V gene is TRBV20-1, the J gene TRBJ2-3; TCRdb indicates TRBD2, and absent DNA this call remains unverified. Germline-derived CDR1 and CDR2 are DFQATT and SNEGSKA (reference sequence). The CDR3 consists of 17 residues. Here the CDR3 reads CSARTPGLAGGTDTQYF.